Below are 2 T cell receptor beta chains sequenced from a single sample in a study of early T cells in non-severe SARS-CoV-2 infection. TCRdb ran MiXCR on the 5' RACE reads and lists one entry per CDR3 protein. The repertoire has roughly 69,000 distinct CDR3 sequences, more than 8.5% of them found once; the top ten carry roughly a sixth. The source was whole blood, collected at baseline. The receptor set was obtained from an adult who was a healthcare worker with PCR-confirmed SARS-CoV-2 infection or an uninfected control (not recorded which).

The chain recombines TRBV28 with TRBJ2-2, with D unresolved. The CDR3 is 15 residues long. Germline loops: CDR1 MDHEN, CDR2 SYDVKM. V was shortened by 6 bases and J by 0 bases, with 11 bases between the two germline ends. The CDR3 loop is CASRDSRANTGELFF. CDR3 in DNA: TGTGCCAGCAGAGATAGCCGGGCGAACACCGGGGAGCTGTTTTTT.

Worth noting for this clonotype: The conserved final phenylalanine or tryptophan is absent from the CDR3, which likely points to a read error. The rearrangement joins TRBV28 to TRBJ2-7; D is possibly TRBD1 or TRBD2 (5 bases each). This CDR3 is 16 amino acids long. Germline V gene data show CDR1 as MDHEN and CDR2 as SYDVKM. V lost 6 bases and J 4 bases, leaving 22 bases between the germline ends. The CDR3 sequence: CASSPLEAWGLYEQYS. The CDR3 region has the DNA TGTGCCAGCAGCCCTCTTGAGGCATGGGGGTTATACGAGCAGTACTCC.